This T cell receptor (beta chain) was captured by sequencing in a study of blood T cell repertoires in COVID-19. Profiling relied on immunoSEQ multiplex PCR, and the TCRdb table lists in-frame clones only, not all of them. The table lists about 68,000 clones, around nine tenths of them singletons, with approximately 7% in the top ten. The CDR3 extends over 12 amino acids. V was shortened by 1 base and J by 5 bases, with 5 bases between the two germline ends. Germline CDR1 and CDR2: SGHAT and FQNNGV. Sequencing was done on a sample of peripheral blood. This receptor was obtained from a man in his forties with COVID-19, enrolled during active disease. V is TRBV11-2 and J is TRBJ2-5, with D unresolved. The CDR3 reads CASSLVGETQYF. In nucleotides, the CDR3 is TGTGCCAGCAGCTTAGTCGGGGAGACCCAGTACTTC.